The rows below give T cell receptor beta chains drawn from one sample of a study of beta chain features in type 1 diabetes. Profiling relied on immunoSEQ multiplex PCR, and the TCRdb table lists in-frame clones only, not all of them. The table shows under 450,000 clones, with over 11% occurring only once. What was sequenced was naive CD4+ T cells from blood. The receptors were sampled from a young man in good health. Each CDR3 is given with its conserved first and last residue. The D gene is left open where the match is weak. Only some rows state a clone size, as once, few, many or a class for expanded clones.

D	J	size	V	DNA	CDR3
.	TRBJ1-2	.	TRBV21-1	TGTGCCAGCACCAGGAATGGCTACACCTTC	CASTRNGYTF
TRBD2	TRBJ2-5	.	TRBV6-6	TGTGCCAGCAGTTATTCTAGCGGGAGGGCCACGGAGACCCAGTACTTC	CASSYSSGRATETQYF
TRBD1	TRBJ2-3	.	TRBV5-1	TGCGCCAGCAGCCCGGGACAGGTCCCAGATACGCAGTATTTT	CASSPGQVPDTQYF
.	TRBJ2-5	few	TRBV27	TGTGCCAGCAGTGCCTTTGGGGCACAAGAGACCCAGTACTTC	CASSAFGAQETQYF
TRBD2	TRBJ2-7	.	TRBV5-4	TGTGCCAGCAGCCCCTCGGCGGGGGGGTCCTACGAGCAGTACTTC	CASSPSAGGSYEQYF
.	TRBJ2-1	few	TRBV7-9	TGTGCCAGCAGCTTAACTTTGCCTGAGCAGTTCTTC	CASSLTLPEQFF
TRBD2	TRBJ2-3	.	TRBV2	TGTGCCAGCAGTGGTCAGCGGGGGGGCATGGATACGCAGTATTTT	CASSGQRGGMDTQYF
.	TRBJ2-3	few	TRBV29-1	TGCAGCGTTGTGGCTACGGCAGATACGCAGTATTTT	CSVVATADTQYF
TRBD2	TRBJ2-5	few	TRBV30	TGTGCCTGGAGTGTATCTGGGGGGGATGTTGGCCAAGAGACCCAGTACTTC	CAWSVSGGDVGQETQYF
TRBD2	TRBJ2-3	.	TRBV4-1	TGCGCCAGCAGCCAGCAAGCGGGGGGGACTGCAGATACGCAGTATTTT	CASSQQAGGTADTQYF
.	TRBJ1-2	.	TRBV6-5	TGTGAGACAGATGGCTACACCTTC	CETDGYTF
.	TRBJ2-1	.	TRBV6-5	TGTGCCAGCAGTCAGGGGAATGAGCAGTTCTTC	CASSQGNEQFF
.	TRBJ1-6	few	TRBV7-9	TGTGCCAGCAGCTTAGTTGGAGGACAGAATTCACCCCTCCACTTT	CASSLVGGQNSPLHF
.	TRBJ2-5	.	TRBV14	TGTGCCAGCAGCCAAAGACGAGAGACCCAGTACTTC	CASSQRRETQYF
TRBD1	TRBJ2-6	few	TRBV4-3	TGCGCCAGCAGCCTGGAAACAGGGGCCTCTGGGGCCAACGTCCTGACTTTC	CASSLETGASGANVLTF
TRBD1	TRBJ1-2	few	TRBV2	TGTGCCAGCAGTGTGGTACAGGGGTATGGCTACACCTTC	CASSVVQGYGYTF
.	TRBJ2-1	.	TRBV7-3	TGTGCCAGCAGCCCAGGGGGGCGAAATGAGCAGTTCTTC	CASSPGGRNEQFF
.	TRBJ1-2	.	TRBV7-9	TGTGCCAGCAGCCCCCGCGGAGGTTGGGGCTACACCTTC	CASSPRGGWGYTF
TRBD2	TRBJ2-5	few	TRBV7-9	TGTGCCAGCAGCCCTGTAGCGGGGTCCCAAGAGACCCAGTACTTC	CASSPVAGSQETQYF
TRBD1	TRBJ2-7	.	TRBV7-6	TGTGCCAGCAGCTCCGACAGGGTCTACGAGCAGTACTTC	CASSSDRVYEQYF
TRBD2	TRBJ2-2	.	TRBV5-6	TGTGCCAGCACCCGGGCGGGACTAAGAGACACCGGGGAGCTGTTTTTT	CASTRAGLRDTGELFF
.	TRBJ1-1	few	TRBV6-5	TGTGCCAGCAGTAGGGCTGAAGCTTTCTTT	CASSRAEAFF
TRBD2	TRBJ2-1	.	TRBV19	TGTGCCAGTAGAGCTAGCGGGAGGGTGTATGAGCAGTTCTTC	CASRASGRVYEQFF
TRBD2	TRBJ2-1	.	TRBV4-3	TGCGCCAGCAGCCGGCTAGCGGGAGGATATGAGCAGTTCTTC	CASSRLAGGYEQFF
.	TRBJ2-1	.	TRBV5-4	TGTGCCAGCAGCTTTACCGATGAGCAGTTCTTC	CASSFTDEQFF
TRBD2	TRBJ2-1	.	TRBV7-2	TGTGCCAGCACCCGGCGGGGGGCCTCCAACAATGAGCAGTTCTTC	CASTRRGASNNEQFF
.	TRBJ1-2	.	TRBV9	TGTGCCAGCAGCGGCGGGACGCACTCTAACTATGGCTACACCTTC	CASSGGTHSNYGYTF
TRBD2	TRBJ2-1	few	TRBV12-5	TGTGCTAGTGTCACATCAATCGGAAGCGGGAGCTCCTACAATGAGCAGTTCTTC	CASVTSIGSGSSYNEQFF
TRBD1	TRBJ2-3	few	TRBV5-6	TGTGCCAGCAGCGTACAGGGGGCGAGGGATACGCAGTATTTT	CASSVQGARDTQYF
TRBD1	TRBJ2-7	.	TRBV2	TGTGCCAGCAGAGACAGGGGCCACGAGCAGTACTTC	CASRDRGHEQYF
TRBD2	TRBJ2-1	few	TRBV9	TGTGCCAGCAGCGTGACTAGCGGGAGCTACAATGAGCAGTTCTTC	CASSVTSGSYNEQFF
TRBD1	TRBJ2-1	few	TRBV5-4	TGTGCCAGCAGCTTGGACAGGGGTTTTAGTGAGCAGTTCTTC	CASSLDRGFSEQFF
TRBD1	TRBJ2-7	few	TRBV7-2	TGTGCCAGCAGCTTATCGGACAGGTCCTACGAGCAGTACTTC	CASSLSDRSYEQYF
TRBD2	TRBJ2-5	.	TRBV7-9	TGTGCCAGCAGCTCCGCCGGGACTAAACAAGAGACCCAGTACTTC	CASSSAGTKQETQYF
TRBD2	TRBJ2-1	few	TRBV10-3	TGTGCCATCCGACCGGGAGGTCTTGAGCAGTTCTTC	CAIRPGGLEQFF
.	TRBJ1-2	few	TRBV7-9	TGTGCCAGCAGCTCCCAACAGGGTCACTATGGCTACACCTTC	CASSSQQGHYGYTF
.	TRBJ1-1	.	TRBV10-3	TGTGCCATCAGTGTCGTCGAGATGAACACTGAAGCTTTCTTT	CAISVVEMNTEAFF
.	TRBJ2-1	.	TRBV2	TGTGCCAGCAGTGTCGTCTCGAGCTCCTACAATGAGCAGTTCTTC	CASSVVSSSYNEQFF
TRBD1	TRBJ2-7	.	TRBV7-8	TGTGCCAGCAGCTCACAAGGACAGGCCTCGGAGCAGTACTTC	CASSSQGQASEQYF
.	TRBJ1-1	.	TRBV5-4	TGTGCCAGCAGCTTGGGACGGAGTATCATGAACACTGAAGCTTTCTTT	CASSLGRSIMNTEAFF
.	TRBJ2-1	.	TRBV5-4	TGTGCCAGCAGCTTGAGCGGCGGCGATGAGCAGTTCTTC	CASSLSGGDEQFF
.	TRBJ2-5	few	TRBV7-2	TGTGCCAGCAGCTCCCGCGCAGGAGCGGGCGAGACCCAGTACTTC	CASSSRAGAGETQYF
.	TRBJ2-5	few	TRBV18	TGTGCCAGCTCACCACTCGAAGCTCAGGAGACCCAGTACTTC	CASSPLEAQETQYF
.	TRBJ1-2	.	TRBV28	TGTGCCAGCAATTCGGTGGACTATGGCTACACCTTC	CASNSVDYGYTF
.	TRBJ2-2	.	TRBV9	TGTGCCAGCAGCGCCGAAGGCACCGGGGAGCTGTTTTTT	CASSAEGTGELFF
TRBD2	TRBJ2-1	few	TRBV7-3	TGTGCCAGCAGCCCGGCGTCGGCGGGAGGCTACAATGAGCAGTTCTTC	CASSPASAGGYNEQFF
.	TRBJ2-5	.	TRBV9	TGTGCCAGCAGCGTAGGAGGGCGTAAAGAGACCCAGTACTTC	CASSVGGRKETQYF
.	TRBJ2-5	.	TRBV4-3	TGCGCCAGCAGCCAAGAACTAGAAGAGACCCAGTACTTC	CASSQELEETQYF
TRBD2	TRBJ2-1	few	TRBV5-4	TGTGCCAGCAGCCAGACTAGCGGGGGGAGCAATGAGCAGTTCTTC	CASSQTSGGSNEQFF
.	TRBJ2-7	.	TRBV6-1	TGTGCCAGCAGTGAAACGGCAGATCCTTACGAGCAGTACTTC	CASSETADPYEQYF
.	TRBJ1-6	.	TRBV9	TGTGCCAGCAGCCTAGAGGGGAATTCACCCCTCCACTTT	CASSLEGNSPLHF
TRBD2	TRBJ2-1	few	TRBV11-3	TGTGCCAGCAGCCTTAAGCGGGAGGGTGTTCTCTTC	CASSLKREGVLF
.	TRBJ2-7	few	TRBV9	TGTGCCAGCAGCGTCCATCGGGGCCCCTACGAGCAGTACTTC	CASSVHRGPYEQYF
.	TRBJ2-3	.	TRBV9	TGTGCCAGCAGCCGTTCGGAGGGGGGGCAAAATACGCAGTATTTT	CASSRSEGGQNTQYF
TRBD2	TRBJ2-7	few	TRBV29-1	TGCAGCGTTGAAGCCCGGGACGGCGGGAGCTCCTACGAGCAGTACTTC	CSVEARDGGSSYEQYF
.	TRBJ2-2	few	TRBV7-9	TGTGCCAGCAGCTTAGGTGCGGGACTGAACACCGGGGAGCTGTTTTTT	CASSLGAGLNTGELFF
TRBD1	TRBJ1-1	.	TRBV2	TGTGCCAGCGGGGGACAGGCCCGGGGCACTGAAGCTTTCTTT	CASGGQARGTEAFF
.	TRBJ2-3	few	TRBV27	TGTGCCAGTCGGGACGGAGGCACAGATACGCAGTATTTT	CASRDGGTDTQYF
.	TRBJ2-1	few	TRBV5-4	TGTGCCAGCAGCTTGGAGGAACTTGGGTGGAACTACAATGAGCAGTTCTTC	CASSLEELGWNYNEQFF